The clone carrying this TCR beta chain turned up a few times. Its antigen is still unknown. The CDR3 is 11 amino acids. In germline, CDR1 is DFQATT, CDR2 SNEGSKA (reference sequence). V was pared by 3 bases and J by 5 bases, with 7 bases between. The data were taken from a study of chemoradiotherapy in HPV16-positive cancers. Study-level points and caveats: Non-HPV-specific T cells did not expand in tumors during treatment, whereas candidate HPV-specific clones and E7-related motifs did.

Generated by immunoSEQ multiplex PCR, the TCRdb table keeps only in-frame clones and is missing some. The table lists 8,000 or so clones, 70% to 85% of them singletons. This chain connects TRBV20-1 to TRBJ1-1; D call uncertain. This sequence originates from a human donor with HPV-associated anogenital cancer. This material consisted of blood, taken from a patient who underwent chemoradiotherapy. CDR3 sequence (DNA): TGCAGTGCTAGCGTAGGGACTGAAGCTTTCTTT. The encoded protein is CSASVGTEAFF.